Listed below are T cell receptor beta chains from one sample, sequenced in a study of graft-versus-host responses after intestinal transplantation. The protocol was immunoSEQ multiplex PCR, while the TCRdb copy is restricted to in-frame clones and leaves out a portion. The sample lists about 16,000 clones; 80% were seen once. Source: ileum tissue, taken about 100 days after intestinal transplant. The receptors were gathered from a human patient who received an intestinal transplant, so some T cells may come from the graft donor. Each CDR3 is given with its conserved first and last residue. A D gene is named only where the DNA matches it firmly. Rows give clone size only sometimes, using once, few, many, or a class for an expanded clone.

.	TRBJ2-3	TRBV11-3	.	TGTGCCAGCAGCTTAGCGCCGGGACTTACCACAGATACGCAGTATTTT	CASSLAPGLTTDTQYF
.	TRBJ2-7	TRBV7-3	.	TGTGCCAGCAGCTTAACAGGGGGCTCCTACGAGCAGTACTTC	CASSLTGGSYEQYF
.	TRBJ2-1	TRBV28	TRBD2	TGTGCCAGCAATAGCCGTCGGCGGGAGGGCCATTGGAGCTCCTACAATGAGCAGTTCTTC	CASNSRRREGHWSSYNEQFF
once	TRBJ2-7	TRBV7-2	.	TGTGCCAGCAGCCTGAGGGCGATCCCCTACGAGCAGTACTTC	CASSLRAIPYEQYF
.	TRBJ1-3	TRBV4-1	.	TGCGCCAGCAGCCAAGGGCTTGGAAACACCATATATTTT	CASSQGLGNTIYF
once	TRBJ1-5	TRBV4-2	TRBD1	TGTGCCAGCAGCCAAGGAAGGGGGCGATGGCAGCCCCAGCATTTT	CASSQGRGRWQPQHF
.	TRBJ2-6	TRBV21-1	.	TGTGCCAGCAGAATCGGGTTAGCTACAACAAGTCGGGCCAACGTCCTGACTTTC	CASRIGLATTSRANVLTF
large	TRBJ2-2	TRBV19	TRBD2	TGTGCCAGTAGTATCCGGACTAGCGGGAGGGCTGGGGAGCTGTTTTTT	CASSIRTSGRAGELFF
.	TRBJ2-6	TRBV5-1	.	TGCGCCGGCAGCTTGCAGGGTTCCTCTGGGGCCAACGTCCTGACCTTC	CAGSLQGSSGANVLTF
.	TRBJ2-3	TRBV27	TRBD2	TGTGCCAGCAGTTTAGCGGGAGGGAGTACGCAGTATTTT	CASSLAGGSTQYF
.	TRBJ1-2	TRBV4-2	.	TGTGCCAGCAGCCAAGCGGAAGCGGTGGGGAGAGCTAACTATGGCTACACCTTC	CASSQAEAVGRANYGYTF
.	TRBJ1-1	TRBV5-1	.	TGCGCCAGCAGCAACCAGATAGGTAGGTGGACTGAAGCTTTCTTT	CASSNQIGRWTEAFF
.	TRBJ1-1	TRBV5-4	.	TGTGCCAGCAGCTTGATGGTCATGAACACTGAAGCTTTCTTT	CASSLMVMNTEAFF
.	TRBJ1-6	TRBV25-1	.	TGTGCCAGCAGTAGTAGCCAGGGGCGCCTCCTTAATTCACCCCTCCACTTT	CASSSSQGRLLNSPLHF
.	TRBJ1-1	TRBV27	.	TGTGCCAGCAGGGAAATGGGACAAAACACTGAAGCTTTCTTT	CASREMGQNTEAFF
.	TRBJ2-1	TRBV7-9	.	TGTGCCAGCAGCTTGACCGGGAAGGAGTACAATGAGCAGTTCTTC	CASSLTGKEYNEQFF
.	TRBJ2-5	TRBV28	.	TGTGCCAGCAGTTTCCCGTCGGGGGCCGATGAGACCCAGTACTTC	CASSFPSGADETQYF
.	TRBJ2-7	TRBV7-6	TRBD2	TGTGCCAGCAGCTTAGGTCCCACCCACTTAATAGCGGGAGGATCCTACGAGCAGTACTTC	CASSLGPTHLIAGGSYEQYF
.	TRBJ2-3	TRBV4-2	TRBD2	TGTGCCAGCAGCCAAGTTGGGGTGGGATTTATAGCGGGACCCACAGATACGCAGTATTTT	CASSQVGVGFIAGPTDTQYF